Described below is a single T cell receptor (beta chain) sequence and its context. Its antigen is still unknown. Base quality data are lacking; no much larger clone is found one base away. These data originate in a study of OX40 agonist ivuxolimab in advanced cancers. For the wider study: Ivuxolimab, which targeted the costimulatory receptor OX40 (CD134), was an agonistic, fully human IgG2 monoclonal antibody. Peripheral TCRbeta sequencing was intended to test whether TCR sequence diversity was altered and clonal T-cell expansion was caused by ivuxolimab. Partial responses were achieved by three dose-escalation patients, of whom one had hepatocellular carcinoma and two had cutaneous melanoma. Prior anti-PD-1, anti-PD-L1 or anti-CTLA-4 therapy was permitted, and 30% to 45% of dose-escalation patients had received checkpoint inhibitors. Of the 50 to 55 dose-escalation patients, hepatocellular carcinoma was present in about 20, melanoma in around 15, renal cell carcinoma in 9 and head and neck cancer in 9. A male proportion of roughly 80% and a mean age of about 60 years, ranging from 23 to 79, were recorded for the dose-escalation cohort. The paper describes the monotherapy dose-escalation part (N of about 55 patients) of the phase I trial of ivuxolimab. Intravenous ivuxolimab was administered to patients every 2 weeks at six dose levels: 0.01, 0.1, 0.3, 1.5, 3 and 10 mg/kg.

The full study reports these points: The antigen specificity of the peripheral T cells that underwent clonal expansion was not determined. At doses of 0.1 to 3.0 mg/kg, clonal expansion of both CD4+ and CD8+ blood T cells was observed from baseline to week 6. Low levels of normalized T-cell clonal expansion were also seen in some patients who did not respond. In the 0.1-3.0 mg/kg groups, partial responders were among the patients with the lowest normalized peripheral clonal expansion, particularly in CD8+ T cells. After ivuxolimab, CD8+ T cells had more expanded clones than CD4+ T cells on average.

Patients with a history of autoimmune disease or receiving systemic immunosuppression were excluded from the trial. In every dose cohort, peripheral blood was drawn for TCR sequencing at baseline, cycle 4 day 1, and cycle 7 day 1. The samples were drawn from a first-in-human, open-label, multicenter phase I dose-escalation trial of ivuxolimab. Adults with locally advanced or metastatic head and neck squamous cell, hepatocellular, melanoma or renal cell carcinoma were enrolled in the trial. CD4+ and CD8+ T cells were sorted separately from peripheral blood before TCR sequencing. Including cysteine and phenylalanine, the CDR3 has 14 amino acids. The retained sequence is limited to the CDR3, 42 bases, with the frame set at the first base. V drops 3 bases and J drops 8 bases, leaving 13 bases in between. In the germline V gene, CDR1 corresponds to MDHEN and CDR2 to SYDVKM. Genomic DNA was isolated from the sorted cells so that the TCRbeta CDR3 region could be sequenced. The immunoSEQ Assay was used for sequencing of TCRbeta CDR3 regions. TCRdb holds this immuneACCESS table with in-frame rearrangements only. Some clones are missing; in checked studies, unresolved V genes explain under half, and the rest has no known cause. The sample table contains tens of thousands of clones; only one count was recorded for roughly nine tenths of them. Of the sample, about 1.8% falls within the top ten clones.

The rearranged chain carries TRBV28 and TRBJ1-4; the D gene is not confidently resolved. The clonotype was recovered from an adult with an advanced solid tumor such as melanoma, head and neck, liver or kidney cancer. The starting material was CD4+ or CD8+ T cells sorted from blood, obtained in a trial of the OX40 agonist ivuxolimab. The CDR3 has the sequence CASSFPTVEEKLFF. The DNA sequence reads TGTGCCAGCAGTTTCCCCACCGTGGAGGAAAAACTGTTTTTT. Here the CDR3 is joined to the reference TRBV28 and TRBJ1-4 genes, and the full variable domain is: DVKVTQSSRYLVKRTGEKVFLECVQDMDHENMFWYRQDPGLGLRLIYFSYDVKMKEKGDIPEGYSVSREKKERFSLILESASTNQTSMYLCASSFPTVEEKLFFGSGTQLSVL.